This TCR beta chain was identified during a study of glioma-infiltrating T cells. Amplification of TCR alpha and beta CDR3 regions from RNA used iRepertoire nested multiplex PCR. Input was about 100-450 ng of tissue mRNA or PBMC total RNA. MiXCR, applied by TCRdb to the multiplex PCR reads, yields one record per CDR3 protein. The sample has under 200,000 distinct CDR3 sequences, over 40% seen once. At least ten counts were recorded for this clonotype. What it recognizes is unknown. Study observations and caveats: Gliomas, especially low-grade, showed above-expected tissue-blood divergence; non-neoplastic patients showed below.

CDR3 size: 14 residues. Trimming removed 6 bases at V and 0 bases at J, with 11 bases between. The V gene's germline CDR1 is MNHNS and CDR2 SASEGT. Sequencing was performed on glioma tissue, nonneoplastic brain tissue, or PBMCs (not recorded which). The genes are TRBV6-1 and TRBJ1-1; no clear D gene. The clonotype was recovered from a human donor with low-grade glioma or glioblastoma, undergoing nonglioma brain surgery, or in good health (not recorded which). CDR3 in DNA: TGTGCCAGCAGGACAAAAGTCCTGAACACTGAAGCTTTCTTT. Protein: CASRTKVLNTEAFF.